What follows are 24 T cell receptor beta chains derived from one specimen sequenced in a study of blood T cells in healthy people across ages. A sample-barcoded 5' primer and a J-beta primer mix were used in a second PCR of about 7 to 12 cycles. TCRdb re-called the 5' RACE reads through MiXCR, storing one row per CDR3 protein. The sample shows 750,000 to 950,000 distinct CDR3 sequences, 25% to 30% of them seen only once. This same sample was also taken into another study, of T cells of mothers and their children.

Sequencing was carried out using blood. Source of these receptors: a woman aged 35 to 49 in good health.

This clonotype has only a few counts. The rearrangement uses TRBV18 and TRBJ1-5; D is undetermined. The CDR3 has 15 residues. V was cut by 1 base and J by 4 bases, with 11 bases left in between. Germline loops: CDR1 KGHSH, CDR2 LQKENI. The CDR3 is CASSPRDGRNQPQHF. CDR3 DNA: TGTGCCAGCTCACCACGCGATGGCAGGAATCAGCCCCAGCATTTT.

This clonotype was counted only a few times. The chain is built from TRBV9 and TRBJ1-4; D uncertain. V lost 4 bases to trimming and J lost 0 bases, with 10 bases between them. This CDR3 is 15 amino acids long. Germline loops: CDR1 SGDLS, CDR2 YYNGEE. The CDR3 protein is CASSPAYPTNEKLFF. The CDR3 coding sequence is TGTGCCAGCAGCCCCGCTTACCCAACTAATGAAAAACTGTTTTTT.

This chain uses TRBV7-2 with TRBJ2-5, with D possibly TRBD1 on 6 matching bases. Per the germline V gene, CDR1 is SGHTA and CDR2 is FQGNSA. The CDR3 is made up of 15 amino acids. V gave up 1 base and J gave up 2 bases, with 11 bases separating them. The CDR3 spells CASSLGRQAQETQYF. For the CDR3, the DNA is TGTGCCAGCAGCTTAGGTAGACAGGCACAAGAGACCCAGTACTTC.

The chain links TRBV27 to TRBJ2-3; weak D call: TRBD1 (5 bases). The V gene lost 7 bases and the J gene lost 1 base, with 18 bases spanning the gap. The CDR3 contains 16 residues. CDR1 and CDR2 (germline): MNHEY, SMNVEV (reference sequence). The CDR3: CASTPGKGWGTDTQYF. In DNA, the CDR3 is TGTGCCAGCACCCCGGGTAAGGGGTGGGGCACAGATACGCAGTATTTT.

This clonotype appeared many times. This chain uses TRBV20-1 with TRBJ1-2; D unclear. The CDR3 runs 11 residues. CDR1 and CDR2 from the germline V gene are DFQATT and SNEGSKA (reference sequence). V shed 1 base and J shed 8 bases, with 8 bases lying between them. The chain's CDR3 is CSARAGYGYTF. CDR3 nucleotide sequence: TGCAGTGCTAGAGCGGGGTACGGCTACACCTTC.

The CDR3 loop reads CASSQRQGNGYTF. The CDR3 coding sequence is TGTGCCAGCAGCCAGCGACAGGGGAATGGCTACACCTTC. The rearrangement uses TRBV14 and TRBJ1-2; 8 bases are shared with TRBD1. V was clipped by 3 bases and J by 6 bases; unmatched bases: 3. Germline V gene lookup returns CDR1 SGHDN and CDR2 FVKESK. The CDR3 is 13 residues long.

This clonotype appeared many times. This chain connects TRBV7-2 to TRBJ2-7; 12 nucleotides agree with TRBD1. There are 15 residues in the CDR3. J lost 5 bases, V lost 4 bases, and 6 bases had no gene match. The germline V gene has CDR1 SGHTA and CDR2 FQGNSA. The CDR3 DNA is TGTGCCAGCAGCTCTCCGGGACAGGGGGCCCACGAGCAGTACTTC. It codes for CASSSPGQGAHEQYF.

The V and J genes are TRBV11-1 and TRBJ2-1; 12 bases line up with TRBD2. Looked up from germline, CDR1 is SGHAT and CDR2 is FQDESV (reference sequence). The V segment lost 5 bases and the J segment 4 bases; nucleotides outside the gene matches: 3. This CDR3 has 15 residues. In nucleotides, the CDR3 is TGTGCCAGCAGCCGGACTAGCGGGGATTACAATGAGCAGTTCTTC. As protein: CASSRTSGDYNEQFF.

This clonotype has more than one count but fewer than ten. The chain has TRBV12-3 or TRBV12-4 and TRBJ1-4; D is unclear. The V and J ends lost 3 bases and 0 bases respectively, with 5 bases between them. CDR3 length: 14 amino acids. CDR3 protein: CASSFRATNEKLFF. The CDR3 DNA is TGTGCCAGCAGTTTTCGGGCAACTAATGAAAAACTGTTTTTT.

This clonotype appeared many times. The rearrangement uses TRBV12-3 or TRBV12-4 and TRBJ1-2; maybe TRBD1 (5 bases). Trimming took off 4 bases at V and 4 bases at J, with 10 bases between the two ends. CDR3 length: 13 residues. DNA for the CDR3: TGTGCCAGCAGTTACAGGACGCTCTATGGCTACACCTTC. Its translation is CASSYRTLYGYTF.

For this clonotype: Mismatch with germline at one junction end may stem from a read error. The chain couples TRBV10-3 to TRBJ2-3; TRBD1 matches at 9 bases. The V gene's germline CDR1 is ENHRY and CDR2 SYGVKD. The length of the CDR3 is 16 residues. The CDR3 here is CAISAGSGQGTGTQYF. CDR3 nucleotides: TGTGCCATCAGTGCCGGATCGGGACAGGGCACAGGTACGCAGTATTTT.

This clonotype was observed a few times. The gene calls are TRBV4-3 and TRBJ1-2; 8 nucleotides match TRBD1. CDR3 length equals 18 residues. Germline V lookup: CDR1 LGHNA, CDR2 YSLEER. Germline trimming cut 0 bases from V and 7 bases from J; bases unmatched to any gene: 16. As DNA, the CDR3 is TGCGCCAGCAGCCAAGATCGGCGGACAGGGCCTGAGGCGTCTGGCTACACCTTC. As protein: CASSQDRRTGPEASGYTF.

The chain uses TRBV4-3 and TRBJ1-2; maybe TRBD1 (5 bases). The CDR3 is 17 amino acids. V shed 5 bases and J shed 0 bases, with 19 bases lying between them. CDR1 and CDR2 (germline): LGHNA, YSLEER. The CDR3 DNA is TGCGCCAGCAGCATAGGGACGGGAAACTTAGCTAACTATGGCTACACCTTC. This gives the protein CASSIGTGNLANYGYTF.

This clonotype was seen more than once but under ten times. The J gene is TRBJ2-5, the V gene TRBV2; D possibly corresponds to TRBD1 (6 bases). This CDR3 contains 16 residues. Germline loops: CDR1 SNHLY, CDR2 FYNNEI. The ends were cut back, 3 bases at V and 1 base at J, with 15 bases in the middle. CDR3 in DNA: TGTGCCAGCAGTGAGCGAGGGGGTAGGACCCAAGAGACCCAGTACTTC. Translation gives CASSERGGRTQETQYF.

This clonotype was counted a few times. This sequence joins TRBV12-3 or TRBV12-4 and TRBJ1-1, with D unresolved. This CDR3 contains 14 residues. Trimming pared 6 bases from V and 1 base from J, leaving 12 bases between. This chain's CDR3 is CASSDRTANTEAFF. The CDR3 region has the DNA TGTGCCAGCAGCGACCGTACAGCGAACACTGAAGCTTTCTTT.

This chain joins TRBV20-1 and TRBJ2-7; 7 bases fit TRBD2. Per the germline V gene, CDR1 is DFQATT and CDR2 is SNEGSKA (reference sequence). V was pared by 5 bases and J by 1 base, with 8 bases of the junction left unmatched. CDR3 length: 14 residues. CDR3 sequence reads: CSAPREAGSYEQYF. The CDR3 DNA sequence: TGCAGTGCTCCCAGAGAAGCGGGGTCCTACGAGCAGTACTTC.

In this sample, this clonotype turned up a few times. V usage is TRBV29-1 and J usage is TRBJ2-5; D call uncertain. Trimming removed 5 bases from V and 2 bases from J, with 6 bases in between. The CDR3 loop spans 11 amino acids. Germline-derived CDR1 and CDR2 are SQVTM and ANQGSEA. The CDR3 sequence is CSVTSQETQYF. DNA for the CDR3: TGCAGCGTTACTTCACAAGAGACCCAGTACTTC.

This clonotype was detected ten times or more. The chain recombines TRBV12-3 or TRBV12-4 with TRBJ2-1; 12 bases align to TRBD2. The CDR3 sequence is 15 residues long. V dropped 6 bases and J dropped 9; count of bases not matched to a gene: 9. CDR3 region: CASRLTSGGPIEQFF. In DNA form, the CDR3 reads TGTGCCAGCAGGTTAACTAGCGGGGGGCCTATTGAGCAGTTCTTC.

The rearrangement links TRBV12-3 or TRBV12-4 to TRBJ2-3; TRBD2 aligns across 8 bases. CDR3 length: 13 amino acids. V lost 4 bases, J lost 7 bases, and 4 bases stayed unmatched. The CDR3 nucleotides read TGTGCCAGCAGTTCGGGGGGGCCGAATACGCAGTATTTT. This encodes CASSSGGPNTQYF.

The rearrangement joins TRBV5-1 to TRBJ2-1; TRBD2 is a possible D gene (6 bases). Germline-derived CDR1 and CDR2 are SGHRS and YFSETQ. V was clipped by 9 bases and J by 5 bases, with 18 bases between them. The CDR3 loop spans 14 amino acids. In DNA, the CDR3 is TGCGCCACCGACCCGGGAGACAGCAACAATGAGCAGTTCTTC. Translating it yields CATDPGDSNNEQFF.

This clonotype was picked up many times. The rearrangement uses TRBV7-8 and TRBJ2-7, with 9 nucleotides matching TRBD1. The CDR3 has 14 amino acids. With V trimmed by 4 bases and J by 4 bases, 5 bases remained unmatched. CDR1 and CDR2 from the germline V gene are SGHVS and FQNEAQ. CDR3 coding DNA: TGTGCCAGCAGCTCCCGCGGGACAGGGTACGAGCAGTACTTC. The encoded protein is CASSSRGTGYEQYF. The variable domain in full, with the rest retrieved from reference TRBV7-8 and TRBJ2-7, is GAGVSQSPRYKVAKRGQDVALRCDPISGHVSLFWYQQALGQGPEFLTYFQNEAQLDKSGLPSDRFFAERPEGSVSTLKIQRTQQEDSAVYLCASSSRGTGYEQYFGPGTRLTVT.

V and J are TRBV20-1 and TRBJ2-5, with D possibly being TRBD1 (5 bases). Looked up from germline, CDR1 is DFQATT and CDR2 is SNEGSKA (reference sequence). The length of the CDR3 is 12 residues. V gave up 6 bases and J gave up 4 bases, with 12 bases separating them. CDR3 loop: CSAGQGGETQYF. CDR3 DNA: TGCAGTGCCGGCCAGGGCGGAGAGACCCAGTACTTC.

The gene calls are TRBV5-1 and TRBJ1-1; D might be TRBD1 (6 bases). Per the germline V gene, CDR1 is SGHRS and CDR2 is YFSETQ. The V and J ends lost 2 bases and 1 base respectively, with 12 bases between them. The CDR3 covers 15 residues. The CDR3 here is CASSFRGSENTEAFF. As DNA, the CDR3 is TGCGCCAGCAGCTTCAGGGGTTCCGAGAACACTGAAGCTTTCTTT.

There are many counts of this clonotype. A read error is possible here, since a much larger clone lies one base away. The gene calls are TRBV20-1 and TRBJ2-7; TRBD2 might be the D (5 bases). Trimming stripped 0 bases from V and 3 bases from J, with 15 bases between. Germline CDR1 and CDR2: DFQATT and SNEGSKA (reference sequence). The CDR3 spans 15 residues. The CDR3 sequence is CSARDPRTGGYEQYF. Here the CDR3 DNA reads TGCAGTGCTAGAGATCCGAGGACTGGCGGCTACGAGCAGTACTTC.